This T cell receptor (beta chain) comes out of a study of blood T cell repertoires in COVID-19. The wider study: Samples of COVID-19 (acute and convalescent) were obtained from the United States, Italy and Spain.

Recruits, aged roughly 18 to 89 years, lived in 20 to 30 US areas. Cohort allocation depended upon clinical history that participants reported. Assay: immunoSEQ multiplex PCR; the TCRdb copy retains only in-frame clones and omits some. The table has about 400,000 clones, just under 90% seen once. The CDR3 totals 14 residues. Germline lookup yields CDR1 SGDLS and CDR2 YYNGEE. After removal of 4 bases from V and 1 base from J, the junction contained 4 bases not matched to a gene. The V and J genes are TRBV9 and TRBJ1-1, with 7 positions matching TRBD1. The TCR comes from a woman aged 25 to 39 who had recovered from COVID-19. The sample taken for sequencing was PBMCs or T cells enriched from blood (not recorded which). Written as DNA, the CDR3 is TGTGCCAGCAGCCCCAGGGACAGGAACACTGAAGCTTTCTTT. Protein: CASSPRDRNTEAFF.